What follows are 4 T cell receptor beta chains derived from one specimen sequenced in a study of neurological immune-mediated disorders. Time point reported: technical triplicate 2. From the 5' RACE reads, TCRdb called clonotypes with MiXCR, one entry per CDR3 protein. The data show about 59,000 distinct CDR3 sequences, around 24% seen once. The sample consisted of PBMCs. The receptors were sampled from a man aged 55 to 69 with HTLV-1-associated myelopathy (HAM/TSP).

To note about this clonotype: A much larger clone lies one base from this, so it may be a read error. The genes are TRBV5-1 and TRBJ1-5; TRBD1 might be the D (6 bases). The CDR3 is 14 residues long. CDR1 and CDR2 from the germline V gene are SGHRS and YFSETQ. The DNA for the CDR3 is TGCGCCGGCAGCCCGGACAGCGGCAATCAGCCCCAGCATTTT. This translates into CAGSPDSGNQPQHF.

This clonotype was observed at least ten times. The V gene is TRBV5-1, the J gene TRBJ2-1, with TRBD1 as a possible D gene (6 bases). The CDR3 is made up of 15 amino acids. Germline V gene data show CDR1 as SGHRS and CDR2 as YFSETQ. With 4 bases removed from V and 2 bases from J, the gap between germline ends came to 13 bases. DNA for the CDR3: TGCGCCAGCAGCGTCGCAGGGGCTACCTACAATGAGCAGTTCTTC. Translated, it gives CASSVAGATYNEQFF. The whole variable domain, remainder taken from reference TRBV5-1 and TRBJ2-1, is KAGVTQTPRYLIKTRGQQVTLSCSPISGHRSVSWYQQTPGQGLQFLFEYFSETQRNKGNFPGRFSGRQFSNSRSEMNVSTLELGDSALYLCASSVAGATYNEQFFGPGTRLTVL.

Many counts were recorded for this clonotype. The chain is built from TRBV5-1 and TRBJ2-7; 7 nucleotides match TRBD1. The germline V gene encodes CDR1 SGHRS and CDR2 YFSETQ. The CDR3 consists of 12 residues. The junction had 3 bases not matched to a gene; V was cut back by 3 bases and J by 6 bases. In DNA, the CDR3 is TGCGCCAGCAGCTCAACAGGGGTCGAGCAGTACTTC. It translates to CASSSTGVEQYF. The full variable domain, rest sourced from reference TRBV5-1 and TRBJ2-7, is KAGVTQTPRYLIKTRGQQVTLSCSPISGHRSVSWYQQTPGQGLQFLFEYFSETQRNKGNFPGRFSGRQFSNSRSEMNVSTLELGDSALYLCASSSTGVEQYFGPGTRLTVT.

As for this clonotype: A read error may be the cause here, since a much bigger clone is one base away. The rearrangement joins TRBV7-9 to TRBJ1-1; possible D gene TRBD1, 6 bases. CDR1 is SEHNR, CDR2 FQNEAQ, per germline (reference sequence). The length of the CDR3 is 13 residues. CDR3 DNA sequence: TGTTCCAGCAGCCCCACAGGGTACACTGAAGCTTTCTTT. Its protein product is CSSSPTGYTEAFF.